The clone carrying this T cell receptor beta chain was recorded once. Its antigen is unknown. These data are taken from a study of vaccination effects on CD4 cells after COVID-19. Sequencing was preceded by expansion of antigen-specific CD4+ T cells with viral peptide pools in the ViraFEST assay. Once cultured for under 11 days, the cells underwent separation to obtain CD4+ T cells. From March to December 2020, the person had a SARS-CoV-2 infection that was confirmed by PCR. Trimming left V 5 bases short and J 3 bases short, with 16 bases between. The CDR3 runs 15 residues. Per the germline V gene, CDR1 is SGHTA and CDR2 is FQGNSA. Study results and caveats: The study got few convalescent patients and did not collect any early post-infection timepoints.

The data were produced by immunoSEQ multiplex PCR, yet TCRdb's version contains in-frame clones alone and is incomplete. The sample lists approximately 40,000 clones; just under 75% were seen once. The chain joins TRBV7-2 to TRBJ1-1; D remains ambiguous. The sample consisted of CD4+ T cells from PBMCs cultured with a peptide pool, taken before COVID-19 vaccination. The receptor was derived from a human donor who had a prior SARS-CoV-2 infection. The CDR3 region is CASSTAPGGYTEAFF. DNA for the CDR3: TGTGCCAGCAGCACGGCACCAGGTGGGTACACTGAAGCTTTCTTT.